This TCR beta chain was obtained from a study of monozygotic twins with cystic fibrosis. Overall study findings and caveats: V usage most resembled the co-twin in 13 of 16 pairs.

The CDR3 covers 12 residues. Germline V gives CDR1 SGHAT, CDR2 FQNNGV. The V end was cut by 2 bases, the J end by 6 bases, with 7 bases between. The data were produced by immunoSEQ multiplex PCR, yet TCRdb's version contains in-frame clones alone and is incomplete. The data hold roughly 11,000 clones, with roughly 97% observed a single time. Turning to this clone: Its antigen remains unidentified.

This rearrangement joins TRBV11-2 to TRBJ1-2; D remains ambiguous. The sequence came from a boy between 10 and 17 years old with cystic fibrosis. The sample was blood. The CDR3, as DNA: TGTGCCAGCAGCTTACCCGGGCATGGCTACACCTTC. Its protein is CASSLPGHGYTF.